The 32 T cell receptor beta chains presented below share a single source sample, sequenced in a study of blood T cells in healthy people across ages. A sample-barcoded 5' primer and a J-beta primer mix were used in a second PCR of roughly 6 to 11 cycles. TCRdb reprocessed the 5' RACE reads with MiXCR, giving one entry per CDR3 protein. The sample shows about 560,000 distinct CDR3 sequences, about 27% of them seen only once. These data are also associated with another study on T cells of mothers and their children.

The sequencing sample was made of blood. All receptors come from a boy between 2 and 10 years old in good health.

This clonotype was seen only a few times. J is TRBJ1-2 and V is TRBV15, with a possible D match to TRBD1 (6 bases). Trimming shortened V by 0 bases and J by 7 bases, and 6 bases separated the two germline ends. CDR1 is LNHNV, CDR2 YYDKDF, per germline (reference sequence). This CDR3 has 12 amino acids. CDR3 sequence (DNA): TGTGCCACCAGCAGAGAGGGGGCTGGCTACACCTTC. It translates to CATSREGAGYTF.

With regard to this clonotype: A junction end diverges from the germline sequence, so it may reflect a read error. The chain recombines TRBV5-1 with TRBJ1-3; 7 bases are a match to TRBD1. CDR1 and CDR2 (germline): SGHRS, YFSETQ. The CDR3 contains 15 residues. CDR3 DNA: TGCGCCAGCAGCAACGGGGACAGCTCTGGAAACACCATATATTTC. Its protein product is CASSNGDSSGNTIYF.

The J gene is TRBJ2-7, the V gene TRBV29-1, with TRBD1 identical over 12 bases. Per the germline V gene, CDR1 is SQVTM and CDR2 is ANQGSEA. The CDR3 runs to 14 residues. With V trimmed by 4 bases and J by 7 bases, 8 bases remained unmatched. The CDR3 is CSVGQGQGAKEQYF. In DNA, the CDR3 is TGCAGCGTTGGCCAGGGACAGGGGGCGAAAGAGCAGTACTTC.

The chain recombines TRBV6-1 with TRBJ1-5; 7 positions match TRBD1. CDR3 length: 14 residues. From germline, CDR1 is MNHNS and CDR2 SASEGT. The V and J ends lost 5 bases and 7 bases, in that order; junction bases with no gene match: 8. The CDR3 nucleotides read TGTGCCAGCAGTCTTGGACAGGACATACAGCCCCAGCATTTT. Protein: CASSLGQDIQPQHF.

This clonotype appeared a few times. The chain is built from TRBV5-5 and TRBJ1-5; 8 bases align to TRBD1. V gave up 4 bases and J gave up 5 bases; unmatched junction bases: 8. The CDR3 runs 15 residues. The germline V gene encodes CDR1 SGHKS and CDR2 YYEKEE (reference sequence). The CDR3 DNA reads as TGTGCCAGCAGCCTTTCACAGGGGGTACATCAGCCCCAGCATTTT. Translated, it gives CASSLSQGVHQPQHF.

V usage is TRBV7-2 and J usage is TRBJ2-5; perhaps TRBD1 as D (6 bases). Germline values: CDR1 SGHTA, CDR2 FQGNSA. V lost 1 base and J lost 5, with 14 bases in between. This CDR3 is 15 amino acids long. CDR3 sequence reads: CASSLDGRGWETQYF. The CDR3 DNA is TGTGCCAGCAGCTTAGACGGCAGGGGATGGGAGACCCAGTACTTC.

The chain is built from TRBV6-1 and TRBJ1-2; D gene ambiguous. The germline V gene encodes CDR1 MNHNS and CDR2 SASEGT. V lost 3 bases to trimming and J lost 12 bases, with 8 bases between them. This CDR3 comprises 10 residues. CDR3: CASSDGVDTF. The DNA for the CDR3 is TGTGCCAGCAGTGACGGAGTAGACACCTTC.

This clonotype has more than one count but fewer than ten. The V call is TRBV15, the J call TRBJ2-5; unclear D gene. The better agreement between TRBJ2-1 and the DNA end casts doubt on the J call. CDR1 is LNHNV and CDR2 is YYDKDF in the germline V gene (reference sequence). CDR3 length equals 14 residues. CDR3 sequence reads: CATSGPGYTNEQFF. Written as DNA, the CDR3 is TGTGCCACCAGCGGCCCCGGGTATACGAATGAGCAGTTCTTC.

The chain links TRBV5-1 to TRBJ2-3; either TRBD1 or TRBD2 may fit D (5 bases each). The CDR3 loop spans 15 amino acids. V was cut by 2 bases and J by 2 bases, with 12 bases left in between. Germline-derived CDR1 and CDR2 are SGHRS and YFSETQ. In DNA, the CDR3 is TGCGCCAGCAGCTTTGAGGGGCGACCCACAGATACGCAGTATTTT. Its protein product is CASSFEGRPTDTQYF. Full variable domain (outside the CDR3, taken from reference TRBV5-1 and TRBJ2-3): KAGVTQTPRYLIKTRGQQVTLSCSPISGHRSVSWYQQTPGQGLQFLFEYFSETQRNKGNFPGRFSGRQFSNSRSEMNVSTLELGDSALYLCASSFEGRPTDTQYFGPGTRLTVL.

This clonotype was counted between two and nine times. The chain links TRBV29-1 to TRBJ2-1; no reliable D call. The germline CDR1 and CDR2 sequences are SQVTM and ANQGSEA. This CDR3 has 15 amino acids. The V end lost 8 bases, the J end lost 4 bases, and 21 bases lay between the germline ends. CDR3 bases: TGCAGCCCGTTGCTCCGGACCGAAACTTACAATGAGCAGTTCTTC. Its translation is CSPLLRTETYNEQFF.

This clonotype turned up a few times. V gene TRBV2 combines with J gene TRBJ2-2; a weak D match, TRBD2 (5 bases). Germline assignment: CDR1 SNHLY and CDR2 FYNNEI. This CDR3 region has 16 residues. V was pared by 2 bases and J by 2 bases, with 12 bases between. CDR3 nucleotide sequence: TGTGCCAGCAGTGAAACGAGGGTCAAAAACACCGGGGAGCTGTTTTTT. It codes for CASSETRVKNTGELFF. The full variable domain, rest sourced from reference TRBV2 and TRBJ2-2, is EPEVTQTPSHQVTQMGQEVILRCVPISNHLYFYWYRQILGQKVEFLVSFYNNEISEKSEIFDDQFSVERPDGSNFTLKIRSTKLEDSAMYFCASSETRVKNTGELFFGEGSRLTVL.

The J gene is TRBJ1-2, the V gene TRBV12-3 or TRBV12-4; 7 positions agree with TRBD1. The CDR3 has 15 amino acids. V shed 6 bases and J 6 bases; nucleotides not matched to a gene: 13. CDR3 amino acids: CASRRTGDWAHGYTF. The DNA for the CDR3 is TGTGCCAGCAGGAGGACAGGAGATTGGGCTCATGGCTACACCTTC.

A few counts support this clonotype. The chain couples TRBV12-3 or TRBV12-4 to TRBJ1-2, with D perhaps matching TRBD1 (6 bases). CDR3 size: 16 residues. With 3 bases removed from V and 5 bases from J, the gap between germline ends came to 19 bases. The CDR3 region is CASSLGEAGAGYGYTF. DNA of the CDR3: TGTGCCAGCAGTTTGGGTGAGGCAGGGGCCGGGTATGGCTACACCTTC.

At least ten counts were recorded for this clonotype. This rearrangement joins TRBV5-1 to TRBJ2-7; 12 nucleotides line up with TRBD1. J was trimmed by 6 bases and V by 0 bases; bases with no gene match: 4. Germline V gives CDR1 SGHRS, CDR2 YFSETQ. This CDR3 is built from 15 residues. CDR3: CASSLEGTGGGEQYF. For the CDR3, the DNA is TGCGCCAGCAGCTTGGAAGGGACAGGGGGCGGCGAGCAGTACTTC.

The table lists this clonotype with a few counts. The J gene is TRBJ2-5, the V gene TRBV29-1, with D maybe TRBD1 (5 bases). Trimming removed 6 bases at V and 5 bases at J, with 10 bases between. The CDR3 consists of 11 residues. CDR1 and CDR2 (germline): SQVTM, ANQGSEA. The CDR3 here is CSVRYRETQYF. The CDR3 DNA reads TGCAGCGTGCGATACAGGGAGACCCAGTACTTC.

This clonotype was counted between two and nine times. The V call is TRBV12-3 or TRBV12-4, the J call TRBJ2-7, with 9 bases aligning to TRBD2. The ends lost 7 bases at V and 2 bases at J; junction bases unmatched: 6. This CDR3 has 14 amino acids. CDR3: CASKTSGRTYEQYF. In DNA, the CDR3 is TGTGCCAGCAAAACTAGCGGGCGTACCTACGAGCAGTACTTC.

This clonotype showed up just a few times. V gene TRBV6-2 or TRBV6-3 combines with J gene TRBJ2-7; D not resolved. CDR3 size: 13 residues. V lost 2 bases and J lost 5, with 10 bases in between. CDR1 is MNHEY and CDR2 is SVGEGT in the germline V gene. The CDR3 sequence: CASSYEWADEQYF. CDR3 bases: TGTGCCAGCAGTTACGAGTGGGCGGACGAGCAGTACTTC.

This clonotype appeared a few times. The chain couples TRBV2 to TRBJ2-5; D might be TRBD2 (6 bases). The germline V gene has CDR1 SNHLY and CDR2 FYNNEI. V lost 7 bases to trimming and J lost 4 bases, with 19 bases between them. This CDR3 spans 15 amino acids. This chain's CDR3 is CASIGREYRGETQYF. As DNA, the CDR3 is TGTGCCAGCATAGGACGGGAGTATCGGGGAGAGACCCAGTACTTC.

The rearrangement joins TRBV6-6 to TRBJ2-5; D is unresolved. Trimming removed 0 bases at V and 11 bases at J, with 10 bases between. The CDR3 spans 12 residues. Germline V gene data show CDR1 as MNHNY and CDR2 as SVGAGI (reference sequence). The CDR3 DNA reads TGTGCCAGCAGTTACTCGGCGGATGAGCAGTACTTC. Its protein product is CASSYSADEQYF.

The sample holds a few counts of this clonotype. V and J are TRBV10-3 and TRBJ1-2; 8 bases map to TRBD1. Germline V CDR1 and CDR2: ENHRY, SYGVKD. The CDR3 length is 14 residues. Trimming removed 10 bases from V and 0 bases from J; junction bases left unmatched: 7. CDR3 DNA: TGTGCCACCGCGGACAGGGTAGCTAACTATGGCTACACCTTC. Protein product: CATADRVANYGYTF.

The J gene is TRBJ1-4, the V gene TRBV6-5; possible D gene TRBD1, 5 bases. Germline CDR1 reads MNHEY; CDR2 reads SVGAGI. The CDR3 totals 15 residues. The germline V and J ends were trimmed by 6 bases and 11 bases, with 22 bases remaining between them. Here the CDR3 reads CASSPRGFGSEKLFF. As DNA, the CDR3 is TGTGCCAGCAGCCCTCGGGGGTTCGGGTCGGAGAAACTGTTTTTT.

The chain links TRBV28 to TRBJ1-5, with TRBD1 matching over 8 bases. Germline V gives CDR1 MDHEN, CDR2 SYDVKM. V shed 5 bases, J shed 6 bases, and the junction held 15 bases outside the gene matches. CDR3 length: 17 amino acids. The CDR3 protein is CASSPLRDRGKGQPQHF. DNA of the CDR3: TGTGCCAGCAGTCCCCTCCGCGACAGGGGAAAGGGTCAGCCCCAGCATTTT.

The table lists this clonotype with a few counts. V is TRBV10-3 and J is TRBJ2-5; 12 bases line up with TRBD2. Germline CDR1 ENHRY, CDR2 SYGVKD. The CDR3 contains 15 residues. Trimming at V came to 4 bases and at J to 5 bases, leaving 5 bases not matched to a gene. In DNA form, the CDR3 reads TGTGCCATCAGTGGACTAGCGGGAGTTGCGGAGACCCAGTACTTC. Amino acids: CAISGLAGVAETQYF.

The chain uses TRBV6-5 and TRBJ2-5, with 11 positions matching TRBD1. The DNA end is a closer match to TRBJ2-7, so the J assignment may be wrong. The CDR3 totals 13 residues. The germline gives CDR1 MNHEY, CDR2 SVGAGI. CDR3 region: CASLGTGGYEQYF. CDR3 DNA sequence: TGTGCCAGCCTCGGGACAGGGGGCTACGAGCAGTACTTC.

The chain recombines TRBV10-3 with TRBJ1-2; 7 nucleotides align to TRBD1. Germline CDR1 and CDR2: ENHRY and SYGVKD. The CDR3 extends over 16 amino acids. V lost 4 bases, J lost 8 bases, and 16 bases stayed unmatched. The CDR3 nucleotides are TGTGCCATCAGTGCAACCCAATTTAGGGGGCGCGGAGGCTACACCTTC. Its protein is CAISATQFRGRGGYTF.

This clonotype was found a few times. The genes are TRBV27 and TRBJ1-2; D remains ambiguous. Germline V gives CDR1 MNHEY, CDR2 SMNVEV (reference sequence). CDR3 length equals 15 residues. Trimming left V 0 bases short and J 4 bases short, with 12 bases between. The CDR3 sequence is CASSLSNTGLYGYTF. The CDR3 DNA follows: TGTGCCAGCAGTTTATCGAACACGGGCCTCTATGGCTACACCTTC.

The chain carries TRBV27 and TRBJ1-2; D gene uncertain. V was shortened by 8 bases and J by 7 bases, with 14 bases between the two germline ends. The germline CDR1 and CDR2 sequences are MNHEY and SMNVEV (reference sequence). This CDR3 is built from 12 residues. For the CDR3, the DNA is TGTGCCAGCCGTATGATTCCTGGTGGCTACACCTTC. Residues: CASRMIPGGYTF.

This clonotype was observed a handful of times. The chain's CDR3 is CASSFRPAGLSEAFF. The CDR3 DNA reads TGTGCCAGCAGTTTCAGACCGGCCGGGTTGTCTGAAGCTTTCTTT. V and J are TRBV27 and TRBJ1-1, with D unresolved. CDR3 length: 15 residues. Trimming removed 3 bases at V and 6 bases at J, with 17 bases between. Looked up from germline, CDR1 is MNHEY and CDR2 is SMNVEV (reference sequence).

In this sample, this clonotype turned up many times. The V call is TRBV4-2, the J call TRBJ2-6; a possible D gene is TRBD2 (5 bases). The length of the CDR3 is 16 residues. Germline assignment: CDR1 LGHNA and CDR2 YNFKEQ. Trimming left V 0 bases short and J 0 bases short, with 6 bases between. CDR3 DNA: TGTGCCAGCAGCCAAGATCGGGGCTCTGGGGCCAACGTCCTGACTTTC. Translated, it gives CASSQDRGSGANVLTF.

The rearrangement joins TRBV21-1 to TRBJ1-3; the listed D gene, TRBD1, was not tested against the DNA. TRBV21-1 constitutes a pseudogene. The CDR3 consists of 18 residues. CDR3 bases: TGTGCCAGCAGCAGGGCCTTAAATGGACAGGGGCCGGGAAACACCATATATTTT. Translating it yields CASSRALNGQGPGNTIYF.

This clonotype showed up just a few times. V gene TRBV6-2 or TRBV6-3 combines with J gene TRBJ1-5; 9 bases align to TRBD1. This CDR3 is built from 13 residues. Germline V lookup: CDR1 MNHEY, CDR2 SVGEGT. V shed 7 bases and J 5 bases; nucleotides not matched to a gene: 3. CDR3 sequence reads: CASKWTGDQPQHF. In DNA form, the CDR3 reads TGTGCCAGCAAATGGACAGGGGATCAGCCCCAGCATTTT.

As regards this clonotype: A much larger clonotype is one base distant, so this may be a read error. J is TRBJ2-7 and V is TRBV4-1, with D unclear. Germline V gene data show CDR1 as MGHRA and CDR2 as YSYEKL. CDR3 length: 14 residues. The CDR3 DNA is TGCGCCAGCAGCCAAGAAGCCAGAGCCTACGGGCAGTACTTC. This codes for CASSQEARAYGQYF.